Listed here are 24 T cell receptor beta chains from one sample, sequenced in a study of OX40 agonist ivuxolimab in advanced cancers. Method: immunoSEQ multiplex PCR; TCRdb's copy keeps in-frame clones and lacks some. This table has approximately 65,000 clones, around 88% appearing once. Material: CD4+ or CD8+ T cells sorted from blood, obtained in a trial of the OX40 agonist ivuxolimab. The receptors were sampled from an adult with an advanced solid tumor such as melanoma, head and neck, liver or kidney cancer.

The chain joins TRBV29-1 to TRBJ2-5; D ambiguous. With 3 bases removed from V and 2 bases from J, the gap between germline ends came to 10 bases. Germline loops: CDR1 SQVTM, CDR2 ANQGSEA. CDR3 length: 13 amino acids. The CDR3 loop reads CSVDTANQETQYF. The CDR3, as DNA: TGCAGCGTTGATACAGCGAATCAAGAGACCCAGTACTTC.

The table lists this clone with a count of one. J is TRBJ1-2 and V is TRBV6-1, with a weak D call TRBD1 (5 bases). The CDR3 totals 13 residues. The germline gives CDR1 MNHNS, CDR2 SASEGT. Trimming took 5 bases from V and 7 from J, leaving 14 bases between them. Here the CDR3 DNA reads TGTGCCAGCAGTTCGTTTCGGGGGGTTGGCTACACCTTC. It is translated as CASSSFRGVGYTF.

This chain joins TRBV11-2 and TRBJ2-7; 9 bases map to TRBD1. This CDR3 has 15 amino acids. Looked up from germline, CDR1 is SGHAT and CDR2 is FQNNGV. The junction had 8 bases not matched to a gene; V was cut back by 1 base and J by 7 bases. CDR3 sequence: CASSLGGDRVYEQYF. The CDR3 nucleotides are TGTGCCAGCAGCTTAGGCGGGGACAGGGTGTATGAGCAGTACTTC.

This sequence joins TRBV21-1 and TRBJ2-1; the D call of TRBD2 is as the table states it, not checked on the DNA. TRBV21-1 is marked as a pseudogene. The CDR3 runs 16 residues. CDR3: CASSARGPGGPAEQFF. The DNA of the CDR3 is TGTGCCAGCAGCGCACGGGGTCCGGGGGGGCCGGCTGAGCAGTTCTTC.

The chain employs TRBV15 and TRBJ2-2; no firm D call. Germline-derived CDR1 and CDR2 are LNHNV and YYDKDF (reference sequence). V lost 0 bases, J lost 6 bases, and 8 bases lay in between. CDR3 size: 14 residues. CDR3 coding DNA: TGTGCCACCAGCAGAGATAAGCCGGCCGGGGAGCTGTTTTTT. Residues: CATSRDKPAGELFF. Based on the CDR3 plus reference TRBV15 and TRBJ2-2, the full variable domain is DAMVIQNPRYQVTQFGKPVTLSCSQTLNHNVMYWYQQKSSQAPKLLFHYYDKDFNNEADTPDNFQSRRPNTSFCFLDIRSPGLGDTAMYLCATSRDKPAGELFFGEGSRLTVL.

This chain uses TRBV6-5 with TRBJ1-2; TRBD1 aligns across 8 bases. From germline, CDR1 is MNHEY and CDR2 SVGAGI. The trim removed 5 bases at V and 7 bases at J, leaving 9 bases unmatched. CDR3 length equals 14 residues. The CDR3 bases are TGTGCCAGCAGTCAGGGACAGGTCTCGCCTGGCTACACCTTC. It codes for CASSQGQVSPGYTF.

This chain uses TRBV18 with TRBJ2-5; 11 bases are shared with TRBD2. CDR1 is KGHSH, CDR2 LQKENI, per germline. CDR3 length: 18 amino acids. V dropped 3 bases and J dropped 5; count of bases not matched to a gene: 14. The CDR3 sequence: CASSPTPTLAGVGETQYF. DNA of the CDR3: TGTGCCAGCTCACCTACACCAACACTAGCGGGAGTTGGGGAGACCCAGTACTTC.

This chain links TRBV10-2 with TRBJ2-6; D might be TRBD1 (6 bases). The CDR3 consists of 16 residues. The V end lost 3 bases, the J end lost 1 base, and 10 bases lay between the germline ends. Germline CDR1 reads WSHSY; CDR2 reads SAAADI. This CDR3 is CASSDRGISGANVLTF. The CDR3 DNA sequence: TGCGCCAGCAGTGACAGGGGTATATCTGGGGCCAACGTCCTGACTTTC.

The rearrangement uses TRBV28 and TRBJ2-2; no reliable D call. V shed 5 bases and J shed 3 bases, with 10 bases lying between them. Germline V lookup: CDR1 MDHEN, CDR2 SYDVKM. The CDR3 loop spans 14 amino acids. CDR3 sequence (DNA): TGTGCCAGCAGTCTTCCCTCATACACCGGGGAGCTGTTTTTT. This encodes CASSLPSYTGELFF.

This clone was recorded only once. The chain links TRBV30 to TRBJ2-3; TRBD1 matches at 9 bases. The germline V gene encodes CDR1 GTSNPN and CDR2 SVGIG (reference sequence). Trimming removed 3 bases from V and 3 bases from J; junction bases left unmatched: 7. The CDR3 runs 15 residues. The CDR3 DNA is TGTGCCTGGAGGGGACAGGGTATGAGTACAGATACGCAGTATTTT. It yields the protein CAWRGQGMSTDTQYF.

This clone came up once. The V gene is TRBV6-5, the J gene TRBJ1-2; 7 bases line up with TRBD1. With V trimmed by 2 bases and J by 4 bases, 4 bases remained unmatched. CDR3 length equals 14 residues. CDR1 is MNHEY and CDR2 is SVGAGI in the germline V gene. The CDR3 nucleotides are TGTGCCAGCAGTTACCGACAGGGCAGCTATGGCTACACCTTC. Protein product: CASSYRQGSYGYTF.

V gene TRBV11-2 combines with J gene TRBJ2-1; TRBD2 matches 12 bases. Germline CDR1 and CDR2: SGHAT and FQNNGV. With V trimmed by 6 bases and J by 7 bases, 7 bases remained unmatched. The CDR3 length is 15 residues. The CDR3 coding sequence is TGTGCCAGCAGTGCCTCTGGACTAGCGGGAAATGAGCAGTTCTTC. Amino acids: CASSASGLAGNEQFF.

The genes are TRBV2 and TRBJ2-7; 11 bases agree with TRBD2. Germline-derived CDR1 and CDR2 are SNHLY and FYNNEI. The trim removed 6 bases at V and 2 bases at J, leaving 6 bases unmatched. The CDR3 covers 15 residues. This CDR3 reads CASREPGLAAYEQYF. The CDR3 DNA follows: TGTGCCAGCAGGGAACCGGGACTAGCGGCCTACGAGCAGTACTTC.

The chain joins TRBV6-6 to TRBJ2-7; the match to TRBD1 covers 11 bases. With 2 bases clipped from V and 6 bases from J, the junction kept 9 bases outside the gene matches. The CDR3 totals 16 residues. The germline CDR1 and CDR2 sequences are MNHNY and SVGAGI (reference sequence). The CDR3 region is CASSYRPGQGALEQYF. CDR3 DNA sequence: TGTGCCAGCAGTTACCGCCCCGGACAGGGGGCCCTCGAGCAGTACTTC.

The CDR3 DNA sequence: TGTGCCAGCAGCCGATCTCGGACAGGGGATGAGCAGTTCTTC. It specifies CASSRSRTGDEQFF. The V call is TRBV11-1, the J call TRBJ2-1, with 9 bases aligning to TRBD1. CDR3 length: 14 amino acids. With V trimmed by 5 bases and J by 8 bases, 7 bases remained unmatched. Germline CDR1 is SGHAT and CDR2 is FQDESV (reference sequence).

The chain recombines TRBV11-2 with TRBJ2-1, with TRBD2 matching over 13 bases. Unmatched junction bases numbered 1, after V lost 5 bases and J lost 0 bases. The CDR3 runs to 16 residues. CDR1 is SGHAT, CDR2 FQNNGV, per germline. CDR3 coding DNA: TGTGCCAGCAGCCGGACTAGCGGGAGCTCCTACAATGAGCAGTTCTTC. The encoded protein is CASSRTSGSSYNEQFF.

Only one count was recorded for this clone. The rearrangement joins TRBV7-8 to TRBJ2-2; 9 bases align to TRBD1. Unmatched junction bases numbered 5, after V lost 5 bases and J lost 4 bases. This CDR3 is built from 15 residues. CDR1 is SGHVS and CDR2 is FQNEAQ in the germline V gene. Here the CDR3 reads CASSPRQGGTGELFF. CDR3 bases: TGTGCCAGCAGCCCGCGACAGGGGGGCACCGGGGAGCTGTTTTTT. Full variable domain (missing parts from reference TRBV7-8 and TRBJ2-2): GAGVSQSPRYKVAKRGQDVALRCDPISGHVSLFWYQQALGQGPEFLTYFQNEAQLDKSGLPSDRFFAERPEGSVSTLKIQRTQQEDSAVYLCASSPRQGGTGELFFGEGSRLTVL.

This chain joins TRBV18 and TRBJ2-3; TRBD2 is a possible D gene (5 bases). Trimming took off 0 bases at V and 6 bases at J, with 19 bases between the two ends. The germline gives CDR1 KGHSH, CDR2 LQKENI. The CDR3 is 17 amino acids. This CDR3 is CASSPPSSEASGDTQYF. DNA of the CDR3: TGTGCCAGCTCACCACCGTCCTCTGAAGCCTCGGGGGATACGCAGTATTTT.

The chain carries TRBV5-1 and TRBJ2-1; 9 nucleotides agree with TRBD1. V lost 4 bases to trimming and J lost 6 bases; unmatched junction nucleotides: 8. Per germline, CDR1 SGHRS and CDR2 YFSETQ. The length of the CDR3 is 15 residues. This CDR3 is CASSLRDRETNEQFF. CDR3 DNA: TGCGCCAGCAGCCTACGGGACAGGGAAACCAATGAGCAGTTCTTC. The full variable domain, with the rest looked up from reference TRBV5-1 and TRBJ2-1, is KAGVTQTPRYLIKTRGQQVTLSCSPISGHRSVSWYQQTPGQGLQFLFEYFSETQRNKGNFPGRFSGRQFSNSRSEMNVSTLELGDSALYLCASSLRDRETNEQFFGPGTRLTVL.

This clone was counted a single time. The rearrangement links TRBV6-6 to TRBJ2-5, with unresolved D. Germline assignment: CDR1 MNHNY and CDR2 SVGAGI (reference sequence). The CDR3 length is 14 residues. V was pared by 5 bases and J by 2 bases, with 12 bases between. The chain's CDR3 is CASSPTRQQETQYF. The CDR3 DNA follows: TGTGCCAGCAGTCCTACGAGGCAGCAAGAGACCCAGTACTTC.

This chain connects TRBV5-6 to TRBJ1-2, with 7 positions matching TRBD1. V lost 4 bases to trimming and J lost 5 bases; unmatched junction nucleotides: 8. The CDR3 extends over 14 amino acids. Per germline, CDR1 SGHDT and CDR2 YYEEEE. CDR3 sequence reads: CASSKQGSLYGYTF. The CDR3 bases are TGTGCCAGCAGCAAACAGGGGTCGTTGTATGGCTACACCTTC. Using reference TRBV5-6 and TRBJ1-2 for the parts outside the CDR3, the full variable domain is DAGVTQSPTHLIKTRGQQVTLRCSPKSGHDTVSWYQQALGQGPQFIFQYYEEEERQRGNFPDRFSGHQFPNYSSELNVNALLLGDSALYLCASSKQGSLYGYTFGSGTRLTVV.

This sequence joins TRBV5-1 and TRBJ2-1, with 8 bases that match TRBD1. From germline, CDR1 is SGHRS and CDR2 YFSETQ. The CDR3 length is 14 residues. The V segment lost 4 bases and the J segment 4 bases; nucleotides outside the gene matches: 4. The CDR3 sequence: CASSLGQEYNEQFF. In nucleotides, the CDR3 is TGCGCCAGCAGCCTGGGACAGGAGTACAATGAGCAGTTCTTC. The full variable domain, in which reference TRBV5-1 and TRBJ2-1 provide the parts outside the CDR3, is KAGVTQTPRYLIKTRGQQVTLSCSPISGHRSVSWYQQTPGQGLQFLFEYFSETQRNKGNFPGRFSGRQFSNSRSEMNVSTLELGDSALYLCASSLGQEYNEQFFGPGTRLTVL.

This rearrangement joins TRBV27 to TRBJ1-2; D may be TRBD1 (6 bases). V dropped 6 bases and J dropped 9 bases, with 17 bases sitting between them. The CDR3 runs to 13 residues. Germline lookup yields CDR1 MNHEY and CDR2 SMNVEV (reference sequence). The CDR3 DNA reads as TGTGCCAGCAGCCGGACAGCCACTATTAGCTACACCTTC. Protein sequence: CASSRTATISYTF.

V is TRBV7-9 and J is TRBJ2-2, with D uncertain. Deletions cut 5 bases from V and 4 bases from J, with 11 bases between. Germline CDR1 is SEHNR and CDR2 is FQNEAQ (reference sequence). The CDR3 spans 14 residues. The CDR3 protein is CASSLKWVTGELFF. CDR3 bases: TGTGCCAGCAGCCTAAAGTGGGTCACCGGGGAGCTGTTTTTT. Together with reference TRBV7-9 and TRBJ2-2, the CDR3 gives the full variable domain: DTGVSQNPRHKITKRGQNVTFRCDPISEHNRLYWYRQTLGQGPEFLTYFQNEAQLEKSRLLSDRFSAERPKGSFSTLEIQRTEQGDSAMYLCASSLKWVTGELFFGEGSRLTVL.